This T cell receptor (beta chain) was profiled in a study of blood T cell repertoires in COVID-19. Study in general: PBMCs, B-cell-depleted T cells, or T cells provided the cDNA or gDNA that made up the material.

Germline V CDR1 and CDR2: MDHEN, SYDVKM. The CDR3 has 15 amino acids. With 5 bases clipped from V and 9 bases from J, the junction kept 8 bases outside the gene matches. Generated by immunoSEQ multiplex PCR, the TCRdb table keeps only in-frame clones and is missing some. The profile covers over 40,000 clones, with over 75% appearing a single time and under 6.5% taken by the ten largest. This TCR was sampled from a man between 65 and 85 years old with acute or convalescent COVID-19. The genes are TRBV28 and TRBJ1-6; 9 bases are a match to TRBD1. Sequencing used peripheral blood. The CDR3 DNA follows: TGTGCCAGCAGTCCCGGACAGGGGCGGGTTTCACCCCTCCACTTT. The encoded protein is CASSPGQGRVSPLHF.